A selection of T cell receptor beta chains follows, all from one sample in a study of response to subunit inactivated influenza vaccine. TCRdb re-called the RT-PCR reads through MiXCR, storing one row per CDR3 protein. The sample records under 200,000 distinct CDR3 sequences, around 10% being singletons. This specimen was CD8+ T cells sorted from PBMCs, taken 23 months after vaccination. The receptors shown here come from a man aged 50-75 years who received an inactivated influenza vaccine. Each CDR3 is given with its conserved first and last residue. The order of the fields is V gene, CDR3 length, CDR3 protein.

>TRBV7-9|15
CASSLTRNPNSPLHF
>TRBV5-5|18
CASSYRDGLSLTNEKLFF
>TRBV25-1|13
CASSVGVSNEQFF
>TRBV3-1|16
CASSPAGTGGAFEAFF
>TRBV7-9|13
CASSLQFRDTQYF
>TRBV28|13
CASRAGTSNEQFF
>TRBV12-3/TRBV12-4|15
CASRSQGAWRDTQYF
>TRBV5-1|15
CASSGGGFGTDTQYF
>TRBV9|14
CASGQGGAPPEAFF
>TRBV4-3|20
CASSQDVFLSSGGAWNEQFF
>TRBV7-8|17
CASSLVPRAGGRNEQFF
>TRBV5-1|15
CASSLGTGTSYEQYF
>TRBV20-1|16
CSARDLRGGAGNEQFF
>TRBV10-3|15
CAISESWTPPYEQYF
>TRBV27|15
CASTQGRGSYNEQFF
>TRBV6-1|14
CASSLYTATGELFF
>TRBV6-5|16
CASSYDEGLVHNEQFF
>TRBV12-3/TRBV12-4|15
CASSFGRAENQPQHF
>TRBV5-5|14
CASSLELMNTEAFF
>TRBV7-8|15
CASSFGQAYTYEQYF
>TRBV12-3/TRBV12-4|15
CASSLEEAGMKTQYF
>TRBV4-3|17
CASSREIRGSGADTQYF
>TRBV24-1|17
CATSDLQTSGRANEQFF
>TRBV5-1|17
CASSLDGLAGAAYEQYF